This TCR beta chain was sequenced for a study of T-cell reconstitution after alpha-beta-depleted transplantation in children. Germline V gene lookup returns CDR1 DFQATT and CDR2 SNEGSKA (reference sequence). The CDR3 covers 13 residues. The V gene end was trimmed by 5 bases and the J gene end by 7 bases; junction bases not matched to a gene: 9. Unique molecular identifiers were used in preparing the TCRbeta library. TCRdb redid the calling of the PCR reads with MiXCR, one entry per CDR3 protein. The repertoire includes more than 400,000 distinct CDR3 sequences, 43% of them detected once, and under 35% sits in the top ten.

Source: PBMCs, taken before TCRalphabeta/CD19-depleted stem cell transplant. The TCR comes from a girl aged 2-10 years with aplastic anemia, due to receive a stem cell transplant. The rearrangement uses TRBV20-1 and TRBJ1-2; 8 bases match TRBD1. CDR3 protein: CSAEPGQEIGYTF. Written as DNA, the CDR3 is TGCAGTGCTGAACCGGGACAGGAAATTGGCTACACCTTC.